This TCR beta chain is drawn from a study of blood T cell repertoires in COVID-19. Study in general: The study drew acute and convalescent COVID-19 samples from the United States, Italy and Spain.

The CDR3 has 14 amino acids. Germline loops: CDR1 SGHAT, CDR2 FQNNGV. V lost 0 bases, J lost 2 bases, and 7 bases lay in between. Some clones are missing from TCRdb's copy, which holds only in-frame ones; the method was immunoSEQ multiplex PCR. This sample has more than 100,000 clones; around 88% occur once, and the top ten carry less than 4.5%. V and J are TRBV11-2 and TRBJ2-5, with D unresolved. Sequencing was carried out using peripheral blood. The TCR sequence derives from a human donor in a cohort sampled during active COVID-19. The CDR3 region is CASSLDRSQETQYF. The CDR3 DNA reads TGTGCCAGCAGCTTAGATCGGTCTCAAGAGACCCAGTACTTC.